Listed below are T cell receptor beta chains from one sample, sequenced in a study of breast tumors, draining lymph nodes, adjacent tissues. From the multiplex PCR reads, TCRdb called clonotypes with MiXCR, one entry per CDR3 protein. The data contain over 100,000 distinct CDR3 sequences, about 20% of them singletons. The sample taken for sequencing was axillary lymph node tissue. These receptors were obtained from a female donor with breast cancer. Some clones in this sample may be carry-over from other donors' samples. Both conserved end residues are part of each CDR3. A D gene is named only where the DNA matches it firmly. Some rows mark clone size as missing; the rest say once, few, many or name a class of expanded clone.

v_call,j_call,d_call,clone_size,cdr3_nt,cdr3_aa
TRBV5-5,TRBJ2-2,.,.,TGTGCCAGCAGTAGAAGCGGGTCCTACACCGGGGAGCTGTTTTTT,CASSRSGSYTGELFF
TRBV7-9,TRBJ2-2,.,few,TGTGCCAGCAGCGCCTCTAGCGCGGCGAACACCGGGGAGCTGTTTTTT,CASSASSAANTGELFF
TRBV6-1,TRBJ1-3,.,.,TGTGCCAGCAGTGATATGAACAGGGATTATCGGGACACCATATATTTT,CASSDMNRDYRDTIYF
TRBV10-3,TRBJ2-3,.,.,TGTGCCATCAGTGAGTCGAATAACCGCCCTGGGGATACGCAGTATTTT,CAISESNNRPGDTQYF
TRBV3-1,TRBJ2-7,TRBD2,few,TGTGCCAGCAGCCAACAATGGACTAGCGGGTACGAGCAGTACTTC,CASSQQWTSGYEQYF
TRBV7-8,TRBJ1-5,TRBD1,.,TGTGCCGGCAGCTTAACCGGGACAGGCTCCCAGCCCCAGCATTTT,CAGSLTGTGSQPQHF
TRBV7-8,TRBJ2-1,.,many,TGTGCCAGCAGCTTGGGAGGCCCCGGACGCGAGTTCTTC,CASSLGGPGREFF
TRBV5-1,TRBJ2-1,TRBD1,many,TGCGCCAGCAGCGCTGGACAGGGGACTACCTACAATGAGCAGTTCTTC,CASSAGQGTTYNEQFF
TRBV4-1,TRBJ2-1,TRBD2,few,TGCGCCAGCAGCCACATTAGCGGGAGCGGATACAGTGAGCAGTTCTTC,CASSHISGSGYSEQFF
TRBV6-6,TRBJ2-4,TRBD1,few,TGTGCCAGCAGTTACGGACAGGGGAACATTCAGTACTTC,CASSYGQGNIQYF